This TCR beta chain is from a study of OX40 agonist ivuxolimab in advanced cancers. Study-level points and caveats: Expanded clones tended on average to be more numerous among CD8+ T cells than CD4+.

CDR3 length: 13 residues. V was clipped by 8 bases and J by 0 bases, with 11 bases between them. Germline assignment: CDR1 SNHLY and CDR2 FYNNEI. As to this clone: Its antigen is as yet unknown.

Data came from immunoSEQ multiplex PCR; TCRdb stores just in-frame clones and leaves some out. The repertoire holds fewer than 65,000 clones, about 90% seen once, with 5% to 5.5% in the top ten. The sequence was collected from an adult with an advanced solid tumor such as melanoma, head and neck, liver or kidney cancer. This sample comprised CD4+ or CD8+ T cells sorted from blood, obtained in a trial of the OX40 agonist ivuxolimab. This chain links TRBV2 with TRBJ2-7, with a possible D match to TRBD1 (5 bases). The CDR3 DNA sequence: TGTGCCAGCGGTGGACACCTCTCCTACGAGCAGTACTTC. Its protein is CASGGHLSYEQYF. The full variable domain, completed using reference TRBV2 and TRBJ2-7, is EPEVTQTPSHQVTQMGQEVILRCVPISNHLYFYWYRQILGQKVEFLVSFYNNEISEKSEIFDDQFSVERPDGSNFTLKIRSTKLEDSAMYFCASGGHLSYEQYFGPGTRLTVT.